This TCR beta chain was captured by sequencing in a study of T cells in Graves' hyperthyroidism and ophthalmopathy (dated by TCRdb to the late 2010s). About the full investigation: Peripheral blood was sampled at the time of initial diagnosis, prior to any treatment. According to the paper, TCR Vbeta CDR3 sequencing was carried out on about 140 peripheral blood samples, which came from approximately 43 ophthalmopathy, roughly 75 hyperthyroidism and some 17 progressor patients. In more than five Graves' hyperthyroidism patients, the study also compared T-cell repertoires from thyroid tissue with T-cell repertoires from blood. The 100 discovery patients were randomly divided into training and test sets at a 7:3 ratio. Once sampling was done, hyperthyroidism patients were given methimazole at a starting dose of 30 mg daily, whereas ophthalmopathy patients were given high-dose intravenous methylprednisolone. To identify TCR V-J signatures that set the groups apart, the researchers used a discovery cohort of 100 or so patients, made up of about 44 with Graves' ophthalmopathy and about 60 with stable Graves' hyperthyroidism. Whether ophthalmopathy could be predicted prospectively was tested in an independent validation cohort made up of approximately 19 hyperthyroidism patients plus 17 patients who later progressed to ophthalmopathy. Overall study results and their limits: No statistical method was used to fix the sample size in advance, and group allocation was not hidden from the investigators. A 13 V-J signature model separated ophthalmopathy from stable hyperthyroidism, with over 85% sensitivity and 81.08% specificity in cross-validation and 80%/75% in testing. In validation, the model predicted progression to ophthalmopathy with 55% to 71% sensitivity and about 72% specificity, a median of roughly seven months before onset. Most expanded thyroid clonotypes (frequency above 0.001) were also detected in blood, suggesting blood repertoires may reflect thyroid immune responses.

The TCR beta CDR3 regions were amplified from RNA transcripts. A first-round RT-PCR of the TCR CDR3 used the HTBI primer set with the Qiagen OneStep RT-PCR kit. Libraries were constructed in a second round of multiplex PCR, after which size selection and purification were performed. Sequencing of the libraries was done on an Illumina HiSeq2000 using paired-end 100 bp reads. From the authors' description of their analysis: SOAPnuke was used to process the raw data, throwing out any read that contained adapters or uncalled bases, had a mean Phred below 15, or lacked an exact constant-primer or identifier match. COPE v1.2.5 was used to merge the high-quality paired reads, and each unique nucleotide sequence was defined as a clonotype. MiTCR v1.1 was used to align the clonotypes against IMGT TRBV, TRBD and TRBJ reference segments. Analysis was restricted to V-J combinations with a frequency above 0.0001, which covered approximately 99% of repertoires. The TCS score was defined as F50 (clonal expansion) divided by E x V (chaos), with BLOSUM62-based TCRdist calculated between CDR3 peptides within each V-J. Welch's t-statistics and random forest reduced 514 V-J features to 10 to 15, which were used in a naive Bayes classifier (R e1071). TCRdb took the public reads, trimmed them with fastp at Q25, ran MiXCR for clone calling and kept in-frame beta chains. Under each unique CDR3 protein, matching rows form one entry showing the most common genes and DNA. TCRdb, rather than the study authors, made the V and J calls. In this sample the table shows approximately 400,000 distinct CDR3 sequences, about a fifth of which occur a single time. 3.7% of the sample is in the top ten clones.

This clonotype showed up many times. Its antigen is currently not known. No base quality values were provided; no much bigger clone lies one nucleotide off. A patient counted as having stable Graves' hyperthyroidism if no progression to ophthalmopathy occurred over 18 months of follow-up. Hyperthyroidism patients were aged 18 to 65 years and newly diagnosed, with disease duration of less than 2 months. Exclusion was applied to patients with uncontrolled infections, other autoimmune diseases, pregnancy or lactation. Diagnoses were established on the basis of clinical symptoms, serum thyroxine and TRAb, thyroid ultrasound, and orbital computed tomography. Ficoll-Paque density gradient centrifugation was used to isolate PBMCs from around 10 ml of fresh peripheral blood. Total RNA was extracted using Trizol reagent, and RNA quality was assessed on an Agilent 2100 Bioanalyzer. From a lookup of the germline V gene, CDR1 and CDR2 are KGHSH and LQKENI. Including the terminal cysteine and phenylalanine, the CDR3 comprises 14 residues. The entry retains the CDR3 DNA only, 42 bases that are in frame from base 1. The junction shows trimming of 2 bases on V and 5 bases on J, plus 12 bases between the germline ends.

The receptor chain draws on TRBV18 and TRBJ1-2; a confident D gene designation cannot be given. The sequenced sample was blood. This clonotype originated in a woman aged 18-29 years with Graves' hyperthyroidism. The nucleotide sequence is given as TGTGCCAGCTCACCAGGTTCGACTGCGTATGGCTACACCTTC. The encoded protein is CASSPGSTAYGYTF.